One TCR beta chain is described in this entry. Its antigen is still unknown. Each CDR3 protein gets one entry after TCRdb re-called the RT-PCR reads with MiXCR. The table includes around 200,000 distinct CDR3 sequences, approximately 15% detected once. The data derive from a study of response to subunit inactivated influenza vaccine. The germline V gene has CDR1 LNHDA and CDR2 SQIVND (reference sequence). Trimming removed 6 bases from V and 2 bases from J; junction bases left unmatched: 8. The CDR3 has 16 amino acids. Points from the study as a whole: Authors suggested that a seasonal influenza vaccination recruits few new T cells each time.

This chain connects TRBV19 to TRBJ1-5; TRBD1 matches at 9 bases. Sequenced material: CD8+ T cells sorted from PBMCs, taken 5 to 6 days after vaccination. This receptor was identified in a man aged 45-60 years who received an inactivated influenza vaccine. The CDR3 is CASRQQGATGNQPQHF. The CDR3 coding sequence is TGTGCCAGTAGACAACAGGGGGCTACTGGCAATCAGCCCCAGCATTTT.